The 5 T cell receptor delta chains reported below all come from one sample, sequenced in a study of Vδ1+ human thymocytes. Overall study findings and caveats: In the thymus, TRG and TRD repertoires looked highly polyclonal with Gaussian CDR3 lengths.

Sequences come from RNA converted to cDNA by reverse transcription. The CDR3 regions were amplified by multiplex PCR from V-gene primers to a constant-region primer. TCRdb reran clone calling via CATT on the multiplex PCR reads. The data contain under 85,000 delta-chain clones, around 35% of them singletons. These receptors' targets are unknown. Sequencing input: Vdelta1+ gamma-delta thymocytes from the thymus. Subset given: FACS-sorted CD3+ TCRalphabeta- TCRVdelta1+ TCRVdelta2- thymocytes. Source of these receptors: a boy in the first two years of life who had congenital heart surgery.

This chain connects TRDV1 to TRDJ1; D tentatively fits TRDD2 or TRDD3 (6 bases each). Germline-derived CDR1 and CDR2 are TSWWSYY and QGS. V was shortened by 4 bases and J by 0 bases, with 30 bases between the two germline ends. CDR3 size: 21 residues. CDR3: CALGGPLPPPKGILYTDKLIF. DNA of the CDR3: TGTGCTCTTGGGGGCCCCCTTCCCCCACCGAAGGGGATCCTGTACACCGATAAACTCATCTTT.

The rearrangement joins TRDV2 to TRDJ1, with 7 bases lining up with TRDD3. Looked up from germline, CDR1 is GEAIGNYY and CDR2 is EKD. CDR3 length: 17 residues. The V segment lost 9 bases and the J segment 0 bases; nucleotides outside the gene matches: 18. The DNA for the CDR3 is TGTGCCACCTCCCCTTGGGGGACCTTTACGTACACCGATAAACTCATCTTT. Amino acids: CATSPWGTFTYTDKLIF.

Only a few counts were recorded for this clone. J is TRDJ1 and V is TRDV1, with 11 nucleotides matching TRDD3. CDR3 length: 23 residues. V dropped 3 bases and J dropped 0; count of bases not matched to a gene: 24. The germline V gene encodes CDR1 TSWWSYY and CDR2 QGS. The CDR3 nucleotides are TGTGCTCTTGGGGACCAGACACCCCCCGCGTACTGGGGGATAAGGGCGTACACCGATAAACTCATCTTT. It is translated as CALGDQTPPAYWGIRAYTDKLIF.

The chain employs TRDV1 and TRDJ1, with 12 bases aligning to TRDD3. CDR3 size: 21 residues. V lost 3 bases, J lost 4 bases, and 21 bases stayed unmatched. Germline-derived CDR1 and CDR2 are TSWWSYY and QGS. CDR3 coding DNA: TGTGCTCTTGGGGACGGAATTCCTACCCACTGGGGGATACTCGTATACGATAAACTCATCTTT. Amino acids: CALGDGIPTHWGILVYDKLIF.

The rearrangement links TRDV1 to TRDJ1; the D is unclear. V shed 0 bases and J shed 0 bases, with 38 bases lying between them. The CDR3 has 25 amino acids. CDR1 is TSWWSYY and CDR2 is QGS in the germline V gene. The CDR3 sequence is CALGELPSLRGTFRAPPPYTDKLIF. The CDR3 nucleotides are TGTGCTCTTGGGGAACTCCCCTCGCTACGAGGTACTTTTCGGGCCCCCCCCCCTTACACCGATAAACTCATCTTT.